What follows are 19 T cell receptor beta chains derived from one specimen sequenced in a study of blood T cell repertoires in COVID-19. The repertoire was sequenced with immunoSEQ multiplex PCR; TCRdb's copy has only in-frame clones and lacks some. Among fewer than 150,000 clones listed, around nine tenths were seen once. Material for sequencing was peripheral blood. The receptors originated from a man aged 50 or older with active or convalescent COVID-19.

The rearrangement joins TRBV28 to TRBJ2-5; the match to TRBD1 covers 8 bases. Losses at the gene ends were 2 bases for V and 6 bases for J; bases not matched to a gene: 2. This CDR3 has 13 amino acids. Germline-derived CDR1 and CDR2 are MDHEN and SYDVKM. The CDR3 loop reads CASSLTGGKTQYF. The CDR3 DNA sequence: TGTGCCAGCAGTTTAACAGGGGGTAAGACCCAGTACTTC.

CDR3 sequence (DNA): TGTGCAAGTCGCCAGTTAGCTGGCTTC. The encoded protein is CASRQLAGF. The V call is TRBV12-2, the J call TRBJ2-7; the D call of TRBD2 is as the table states it, not checked on the DNA. TRBV12-2 is a pseudogene. The CDR3 extends over 9 amino acids.

The chain combines TRBV11-3 with TRBJ2-7, with a tentative D call TRBD2 (6 bases). The CDR3 has 14 amino acids. CDR1 and CDR2 from the germline V gene are SGHNT and YENEEA. Deletions cut 3 bases from V and 0 bases from J, with 9 bases between. Here the CDR3 DNA reads TGTGCCAGCAGCTTGGACGGGAGCTCCTACGAGCAGTACTTC. This codes for CASSLDGSSYEQYF.

This clone was detected only once. The V gene is TRBV3-1 (or the pseudogene TRBV3-2), the J gene TRBJ2-1; D unresolved. In germline, CDR1 is LGHDT, CDR2 YNNKEL (reference sequence). The V gene lost 0 bases and the J gene lost 0 bases, with 15 bases spanning the gap. This CDR3 is 18 amino acids long. This CDR3 reads CASSQDGRGFSSYNEQFF. DNA for the CDR3: TGTGCCAGCAGCCAAGATGGGCGTGGCTTCAGCTCCTACAATGAGCAGTTCTTC.

This sequence joins TRBV28 and TRBJ2-3; 15 nucleotides align to TRBD2. CDR1 and CDR2 from the germline V gene are MDHEN and SYDVKM. This CDR3 comprises 18 residues. V lost 1 base and J lost 0; bases outside the gene matches: 2. The CDR3 spells CASSLSGLAGGSTDTQYF. In nucleotides, the CDR3 is TGTGCCAGCAGTTTATCGGGACTAGCGGGAGGAAGCACAGATACGCAGTATTTT. The entire variable domain, with the rest obtained from reference TRBV28 and TRBJ2-3, is as follows: DVKVTQSSRYLVKRTGEKVFLECVQDMDHENMFWYRQDPGLGLRLIYFSYDVKMKEKGDIPEGYSVSREKKERFSLILESASTNQTSMYLCASSLSGLAGGSTDTQYFGPGTRLTVL.

The chain links TRBV3-1 (or the pseudogene TRBV3-2) to TRBJ1-2, with 9 bases matching TRBD1. The V and J ends lost 2 bases and 7 bases, in that order; junction bases with no gene match: 5. Germline CDR1 reads LGHDT; CDR2 reads YNNKEL (reference sequence). The CDR3 is 14 residues long. For the CDR3, the DNA is TGTGCCAGCAGCCAAATGGACAGGGGAGGTGGCTACACCTTC. Protein: CASSQMDRGGGYTF.

The rearrangement joins TRBV24-1 to TRBJ2-1; 11 bases are a match to TRBD2. V shed 9 bases and J 5 bases; nucleotides not matched to a gene: 8. The CDR3 is made up of 15 amino acids. Germline V gene lookup returns CDR1 KGHDR and CDR2 SFDVKD. The CDR3 region is CATGSPGLADNEQFF. The DNA of the CDR3 is TGTGCCACCGGCTCCCCGGGACTAGCGGACAATGAGCAGTTCTTC.

V gene TRBV7-9 combines with J gene TRBJ2-2, with 10 bases identical to TRBD2. The germline V gene encodes CDR1 SEHNR and CDR2 FQNEAQ (reference sequence). The CDR3 sequence is 16 residues long. V was clipped by 5 bases and J by 3 bases; unmatched bases: 6. The CDR3 DNA is TGTGCCAGCAGCCCACTAGCGGGATGGGACACCGGGGAGCTGTTTTTT. Translated, it gives CASSPLAGWDTGELFF.

V gene TRBV5-1 combines with J gene TRBJ2-7; 9 nucleotides line up with TRBD1. Germline CDR1 is SGHRS and CDR2 is YFSETQ. The CDR3 runs 15 residues. V shed 0 bases, J shed 5 bases, and the junction held 6 bases outside the gene matches. CDR3 sequence (DNA): TGCGCCAGCAGCTTGGACGGACAGGGGTCCAACGAGCAGTACTTC. The encoded protein is CASSLDGQGSNEQYF. Supplemented by reference TRBV5-1 and TRBJ2-7, the full variable domain reads KAGVTQTPRYLIKTRGQQVTLSCSPISGHRSVSWYQQTPGQGLQFLFEYFSETQRNKGNFPGRFSGRQFSNSRSEMNVSTLELGDSALYLCASSLDGQGSNEQYFGPGTRLTVT.

The chain carries TRBV6-2 or TRBV6-3 and TRBJ1-2; the match to TRBD1 covers 8 bases. Germline-derived CDR1 and CDR2 are MNHEY and SVGEGT. After removal of 2 bases from V and 0 bases from J, the junction contained 11 bases not matched to a gene. CDR3 length: 18 amino acids. CDR3 nucleotides: TGTGCCAGCAGTTACAGCGGGACAGGCAAAAATCCTAACTATGGCTACACCTTC. This encodes CASSYSGTGKNPNYGYTF.

The chain recombines TRBV24-1 with TRBJ1-2, with 7 bases that match TRBD1. The junction had 6 bases not matched to a gene; V was cut back by 3 bases and J by 0 bases. The germline CDR1 and CDR2 sequences are KGHDR and SFDVKD. This CDR3 comprises 16 residues. CDR3 region: CATSDPAQGTNYGYTF. The CDR3, as DNA: TGTGCCACCAGTGATCCAGCACAGGGGACTAACTATGGCTACACCTTC.

This clone was seen only a few times. This sequence joins TRBV2 and TRBJ1-1; maybe TRBD1 (5 bases). CDR3 length: 15 amino acids. Germline CDR1 and CDR2: SNHLY and FYNNEI. V lost 6 bases, J lost 1 base, and 15 bases lay in between. CDR3 protein: CASRSRRGTNTEAFF. CDR3 nucleotides: TGTGCCAGCAGGTCCAGGCGGGGGACGAACACTGAAGCTTTCTTT.

The chain uses TRBV19 and TRBJ1-1; D call uncertain. V gave up 8 bases and J gave up 4 bases, with 17 bases separating them. The CDR3 contains 14 residues. From germline, CDR1 is LNHDA and CDR2 SQIVND (reference sequence). The CDR3 reads CASDHKSGSTEAFF. The CDR3 nucleotides read TGTGCCAGTGACCACAAATCGGGATCCACTGAAGCTTTCTTT. Combining the CDR3 with reference TRBV19 and TRBJ1-1 gives the whole variable domain DGGITQSPKYLFRKEGQNVTLSCEQNLNHDAMYWYRQDPGQGLRLIYYSQIVNDFQKGDIAEGYSVSREKKESFPLTVTSAQKNPTAFYLCASDHKSGSTEAFFGQGTRLTVV.

The gene calls are TRBV27 and TRBJ2-2; a possible D gene is TRBD1 (5 bases). Per germline, CDR1 MNHEY and CDR2 SMNVEV (reference sequence). This CDR3 comprises 14 residues. V lost 3 bases and J 5 bases, leaving 10 bases between the germline ends. CDR3 bases: TGTGCCAGCAGTTTTCTTCCAGGGACCGGGGAGCTGTTTTTT. It codes for CASSFLPGTGELFF.

The chain has TRBV29-1 and TRBJ2-3, with 7 nucleotides matching TRBD1. The CDR3 is made up of 16 amino acids. Per the germline V gene, CDR1 is SQVTM and CDR2 is ANQGSEA. The V segment lost 0 bases and the J segment 0 bases; nucleotides outside the gene matches: 6. CDR3 in DNA: TGCAGCGTTGAAGATCCTGAGGGGGCGAGCACAGATACGCAGTATTTT. Its translation: CSVEDPEGASTDTQYF.

The chain couples TRBV19 to TRBJ2-2; D possibly corresponds to TRBD1 (5 bases). The germline V gene encodes CDR1 LNHDA and CDR2 SQIVND (reference sequence). This CDR3 is 16 amino acids long. The V end was cut by 0 bases, the J end by 0 bases, with 8 bases between. The CDR3 DNA is TGTGCCAGTAGTATAGACAGGGTTGCGAACACCGGGGAGCTGTTTTTT. Translation gives CASSIDRVANTGELFF. Using reference TRBV19 and TRBJ2-2 for the parts outside the CDR3, the full variable domain is DGGITQSPKYLFRKEGQNVTLSCEQNLNHDAMYWYRQDPGQGLRLIYYSQIVNDFQKGDIAEGYSVSREKKESFPLTVTSAQKNPTAFYLCASSIDRVANTGELFFGEGSRLTVL.

This clone came up a few times. The gene calls are TRBV11-2 and TRBJ1-1; a weak D match, TRBD1 (6 bases). Germline V CDR1 and CDR2: SGHAT, FQNNGV. Trimming stripped 5 bases from V and 1 base from J, with 11 bases between. The CDR3 spans 14 residues. CDR3 bases: TGTGCCAGCAGCCTCCAACAGGGGAACACTGAAGCTTTCTTT. Its protein is CASSLQQGNTEAFF.

J is TRBJ2-3 and V is TRBV9; 7 bases agree with TRBD2. This CDR3 has 15 amino acids. The V gene end was trimmed by 0 bases and the J gene end by 2 bases; junction bases not matched to a gene: 3. Germline values: CDR1 SGDLS, CDR2 YYNGEE. CDR3 region: CASSVEGDYTDTQYF. CDR3 nucleotide sequence: TGTGCCAGCAGCGTAGAAGGGGACTACACAGATACGCAGTATTTT.

This chain uses TRBV18 with TRBJ1-5, with TRBD1 matching over 7 bases. The CDR3 runs 20 residues. V was pared by 3 bases and J by 0 bases, with 17 bases of the junction left unmatched. Looked up from germline, CDR1 is KGHSH and CDR2 is LQKENI. This CDR3 reads CASSPTGTAPKGISNQPQHF. CDR3 in DNA: TGTGCCAGCTCACCTACTGGGACAGCTCCGAAGGGGATTAGCAATCAGCCCCAGCATTTT.